This T cell receptor (beta chain) was captured by sequencing in a study of blood T cell repertoires in COVID-19. Study as a whole: The United States, Italy and Spain supplied acute and convalescent COVID-19 samples. Nucleic acid was either cDNA or gDNA, and it came from T cells, B-cell-depleted T cells, or PBMCs.

This clone has just one count. Germline assignment: CDR1 SGHRS and CDR2 YFSETQ. The CDR3 sequence is 16 residues long. Losses at the gene ends were 4 bases for V and 1 base for J; bases not matched to a gene: 4. The Seattle patients, enrolled during active infection, were followed longitudinally. As originally analysed: Nucleated cell number was recorded as an estimate derived from reference gene primer amplification. Sequenced by immunoSEQ multiplex PCR; TCRdb stores in-frame clones only, minus some. The V and J calls and clone size are taken from that table; D and trimming were inferred from the DNA. The sample includes fewer than 200,000 clones, roughly four fifths of them seen just once.

The chain uses TRBV5-1 and TRBJ2-1; 11 nucleotides match TRBD1. Sequenced sample: peripheral blood. This clonotype was sampled from a woman aged 70-85 years with COVID-19, enrolled during active disease. CDR3 sequence reads: CASSPGTGGSYNEQFF. Here the CDR3 DNA reads TGCGCCAGCAGCCCGGGGACAGGGGGGTCCTACAATGAGCAGTTCTTC.